This T cell receptor (beta chain) is drawn from a study of blood T cell repertoires in COVID-19. The repertoire was sequenced with immunoSEQ multiplex PCR; TCRdb's copy has only in-frame clones and lacks some. The sample includes around 260,000 clones, approximately 89% of them seen just once. This clone showed up just once. Germline trimming cut 2 bases from V and 2 bases from J; bases unmatched to any gene: 7. The CDR3 is 18 amino acids. Germline V gene sequence: CDR1 MRHNA, CDR2 SNTAGT. The receptor comes from a man aged 35-49 years who had recovered from COVID-19. Input material: peripheral blood. This sequence joins TRBV6-4 and TRBJ2-2; 11 positions match TRBD2. CDR3 nucleotides: TGTGCCAGCAGTGACACACAGGGACTAGCGGCCAACACCGGGGAGCTGTTTTTT. This gives the protein CASSDTQGLAANTGELFF.